This TCR beta chain is from a study of T cell changes during pregnancy in multiple sclerosis (dated by TCRdb to the late 2010s). As for the study more broadly: Changes in the T cell repertoire over the course of pregnancy were examined in this study in women with multiple sclerosis.

As to this clone: The antigen it recognizes is unknown. Within one base of it there is no much larger clone, and no base qualities were kept.

Library method: the immunoSEQ multiplex PCR assay. The immuneACCESS repertoire file appears here via TCRdb, limited to in-frame rearrangements. These files lack a portion of the clones; in checked studies, under half of the deficit traces to unresolved V genes, and the cause of the others is not known. Recorded for this sample are about 36,000 clones; under 95% of them occurred a single time. The ten largest clones capture more than 0.4% of the sample. Inclusive of the bounding cysteine and phenylalanine, the CDR3 is 13 residues long. Kept here is only the CDR3 DNA, which spans 39 bases and is read in frame from base 1. Per the germline V gene (reference sequence), SSHAT is the CDR1 and FNYEAQ is the CDR2. V loses 6 bases at its end and J loses 4 bases; junction bases beyond the gene matches: 3.

Sequences were derived from CD4+ T cells from peripheral blood mononuclear cells, sampled after pregnancy. This TCR was recovered from a female donor with multiple sclerosis, enrolled in a pregnancy study. The chain couples TRBV7-7 to TRBJ2-1; 7 middle bases align to TRBD1. In nucleotides, the sequence is TGTGCCAGCAGTAAGGACAGGTACAATGAGCAGTTCTTC. Protein translation: CASSKDRYNEQFF. Reference TRBV7-7 and TRBJ2-1 proteins supply the regions before and after the CDR3; the full variable domain is: GAGVSQSPRYKVTKRGQDVTLRCDPISSHATLYWYQQALGQGPEFLTYFNYEAQPDKSGLPSDRFSAERPEGSISTLTIQRTEQRDSAMYRCASSKDRYNEQFFGPGTRLTVL.